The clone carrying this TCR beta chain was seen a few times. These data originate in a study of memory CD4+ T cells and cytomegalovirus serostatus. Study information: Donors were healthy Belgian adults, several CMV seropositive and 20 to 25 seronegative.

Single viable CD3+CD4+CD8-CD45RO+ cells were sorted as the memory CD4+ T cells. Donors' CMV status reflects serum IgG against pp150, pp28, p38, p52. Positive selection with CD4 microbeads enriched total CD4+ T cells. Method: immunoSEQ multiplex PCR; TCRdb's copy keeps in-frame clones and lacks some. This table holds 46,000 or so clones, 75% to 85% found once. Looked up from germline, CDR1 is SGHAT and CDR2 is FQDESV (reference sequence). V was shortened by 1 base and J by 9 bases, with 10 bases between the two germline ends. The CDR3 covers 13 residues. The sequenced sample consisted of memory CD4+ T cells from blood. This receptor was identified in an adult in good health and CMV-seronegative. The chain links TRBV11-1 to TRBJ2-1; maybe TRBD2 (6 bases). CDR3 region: CASSLGRGTEQFF. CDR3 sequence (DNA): TGTGCCAGCAGCTTAGGCCGGGGGACTGAGCAGTTCTTC.